The clone carrying this TCR beta chain was counted a few times. This entry is derived from a study of blood T cells in healthy people across ages. The ends were cut back, 4 bases at V and 4 bases at J, with 16 bases in the middle. Per the germline V gene, CDR1 is PRHDT and CDR2 is FYEKMQ (reference sequence). CDR3 length: 15 residues. A sample-barcoded 5' primer and a J-beta primer mix were used in a second PCR of roughly 6 to 11 cycles. All cDNA molecules were each tagged by a template-switch adaptor with 12 random nucleotides. TCRdb processed the 5' RACE reads anew with MiXCR; each CDR3 protein has one entry. The table has over 600,000 distinct CDR3 sequences, 40% to 50% seen once. Peripheral blood samples of roughly 9.8 milliliters were drawn from each donor.

The sample was blood. The chain recombines TRBV13 with TRBJ1-1; D might be TRBD1 (6 bases). The receptor was isolated from a man aged 80 or over in good health. The CDR3 DNA sequence: TGTGCCAGCAGCTCACGGGGGGCACTGGGCACTGAAGCTTTCTTT. Translated: CASSSRGALGTEAFF. Full variable domain (rest looked up from reference TRBV13 and TRBJ1-1): AAGVIQSPRHLIKEKRETATLKCYPIPRHDTVYWYQQGPGQDPQFLISFYEKMQSDKGSIPDRFSAQQFSDYHSELNMSSLELGDSALYFCASSSRGALGTEAFFGQGTRLTVV.